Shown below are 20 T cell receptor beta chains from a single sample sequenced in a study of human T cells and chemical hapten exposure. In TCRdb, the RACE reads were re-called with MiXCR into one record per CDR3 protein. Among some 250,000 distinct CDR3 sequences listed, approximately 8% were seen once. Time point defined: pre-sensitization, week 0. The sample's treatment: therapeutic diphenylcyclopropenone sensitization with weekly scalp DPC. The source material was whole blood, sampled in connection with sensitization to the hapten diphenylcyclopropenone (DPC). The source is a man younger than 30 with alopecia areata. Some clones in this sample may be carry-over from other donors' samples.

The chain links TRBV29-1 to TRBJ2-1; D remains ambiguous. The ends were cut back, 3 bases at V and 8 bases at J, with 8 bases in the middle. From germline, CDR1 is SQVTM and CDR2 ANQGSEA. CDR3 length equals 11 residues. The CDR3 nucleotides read TGCAGCGTTGACCCCCGGGATGAGCAGTTCTTC. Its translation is CSVDPRDEQFF.

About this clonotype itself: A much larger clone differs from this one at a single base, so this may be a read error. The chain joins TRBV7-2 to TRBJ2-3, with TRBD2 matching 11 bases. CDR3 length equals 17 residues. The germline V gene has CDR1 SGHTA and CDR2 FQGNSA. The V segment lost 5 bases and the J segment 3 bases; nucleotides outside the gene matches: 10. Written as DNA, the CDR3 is TGTGCCAGCAGCCCCCGCTGCTCTAGCGGGGGGACAGATACGCAGTATTTT. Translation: CASSPRCSSGGTDTQYF.

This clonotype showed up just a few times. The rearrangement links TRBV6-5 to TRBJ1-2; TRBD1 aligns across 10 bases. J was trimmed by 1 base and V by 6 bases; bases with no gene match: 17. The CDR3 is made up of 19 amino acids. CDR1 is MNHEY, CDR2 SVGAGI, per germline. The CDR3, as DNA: TGTGCCAGCAGAACCGACGCGACAGGGGGCATTCCCGATAACTATGGCTACACCTTC. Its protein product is CASRTDATGGIPDNYGYTF.

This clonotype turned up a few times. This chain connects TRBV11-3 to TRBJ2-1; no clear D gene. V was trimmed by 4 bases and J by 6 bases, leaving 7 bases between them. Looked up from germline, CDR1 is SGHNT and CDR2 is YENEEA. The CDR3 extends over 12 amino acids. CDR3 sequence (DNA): TGTGCCAGCAGCTACTGGGGCAATGAGCAGTTCTTC. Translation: CASSYWGNEQFF.

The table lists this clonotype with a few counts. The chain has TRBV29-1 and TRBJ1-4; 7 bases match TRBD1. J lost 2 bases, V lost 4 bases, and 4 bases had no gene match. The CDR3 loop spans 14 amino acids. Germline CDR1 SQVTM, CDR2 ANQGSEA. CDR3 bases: TGCAGCGTTGCTAAGGGGGCGACTAATGAAAAACTGTTTTTT. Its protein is CSVAKGATNEKLFF. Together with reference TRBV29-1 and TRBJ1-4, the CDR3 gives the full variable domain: SAVISQKPSRDICQRGTSLTIQCQVDSQVTMMFWYRQQPGQSLTLIATANQGSEATYESGFVIDKFPISRPNLTFSTLTVSNMSPEDSSIYLCSVAKGATNEKLFFGSGTQLSVL.

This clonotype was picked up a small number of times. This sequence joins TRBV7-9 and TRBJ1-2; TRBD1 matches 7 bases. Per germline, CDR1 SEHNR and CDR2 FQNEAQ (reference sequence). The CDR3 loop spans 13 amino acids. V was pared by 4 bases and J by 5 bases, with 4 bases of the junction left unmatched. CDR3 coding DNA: TGTGCCAGCAGCTCCAGGGGGGAATATGGCTACACCTTC. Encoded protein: CASSSRGEYGYTF.

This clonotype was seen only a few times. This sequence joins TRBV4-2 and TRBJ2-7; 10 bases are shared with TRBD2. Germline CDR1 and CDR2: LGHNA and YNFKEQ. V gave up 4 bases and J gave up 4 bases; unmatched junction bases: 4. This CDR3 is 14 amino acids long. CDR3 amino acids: CASSPGLADYEQYF. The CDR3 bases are TGTGCCAGCAGCCCCGGACTAGCGGATTACGAGCAGTACTTC.

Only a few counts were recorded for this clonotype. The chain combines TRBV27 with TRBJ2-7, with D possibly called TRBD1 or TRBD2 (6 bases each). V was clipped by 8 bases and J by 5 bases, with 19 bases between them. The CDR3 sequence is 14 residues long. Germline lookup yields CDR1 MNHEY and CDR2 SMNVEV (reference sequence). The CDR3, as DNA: TGTGCCAGCCGACCACTGCTCGGGGGCGACGAGCAGTACTTC. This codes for CASRPLLGGDEQYF.

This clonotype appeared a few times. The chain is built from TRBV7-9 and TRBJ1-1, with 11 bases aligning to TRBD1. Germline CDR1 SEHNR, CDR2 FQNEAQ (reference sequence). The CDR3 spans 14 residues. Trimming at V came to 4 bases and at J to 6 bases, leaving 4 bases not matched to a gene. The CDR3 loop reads CASSWGQGESEAFF. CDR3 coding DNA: TGTGCCAGCAGCTGGGGACAGGGGGAATCTGAAGCTTTCTTT. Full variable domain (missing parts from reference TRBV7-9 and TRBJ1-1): DTGVSQNPRHKITKRGQNVTFRCDPISEHNRLYWYRQTLGQGPEFLTYFQNEAQLEKSRLLSDRFSAERPKGSFSTLEIQRTEQGDSAMYLCASSWGQGESEAFFGQGTRLTVV.

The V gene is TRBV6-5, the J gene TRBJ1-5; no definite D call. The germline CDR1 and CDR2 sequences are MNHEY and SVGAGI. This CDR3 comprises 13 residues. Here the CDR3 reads CANRGESNQPQHF. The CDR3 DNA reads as TGTGCAAACCGCGGAGAAAGCAATCAGCCCCAGCATTTT.

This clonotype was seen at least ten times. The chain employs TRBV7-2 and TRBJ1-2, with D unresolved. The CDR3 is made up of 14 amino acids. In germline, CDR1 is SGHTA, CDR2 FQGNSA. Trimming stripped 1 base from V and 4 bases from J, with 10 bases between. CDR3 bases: TGTGCCAGCAGCTTAGGTCCGGAGATCTATGGCTACACCTTC. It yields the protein CASSLGPEIYGYTF.

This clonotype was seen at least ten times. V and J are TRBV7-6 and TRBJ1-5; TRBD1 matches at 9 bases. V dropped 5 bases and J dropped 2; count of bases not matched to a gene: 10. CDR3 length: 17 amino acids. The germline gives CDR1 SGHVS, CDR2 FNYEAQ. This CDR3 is CASSLEPGQGGNQPQHF. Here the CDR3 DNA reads TGTGCCAGCAGCCTAGAGCCGGGACAGGGAGGCAATCAGCCCCAGCATTTT.

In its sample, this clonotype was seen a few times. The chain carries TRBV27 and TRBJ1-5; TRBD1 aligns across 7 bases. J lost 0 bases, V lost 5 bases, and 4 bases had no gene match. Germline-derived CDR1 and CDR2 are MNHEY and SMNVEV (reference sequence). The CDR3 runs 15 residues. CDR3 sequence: CASSVQGDSNQPQHF. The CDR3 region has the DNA TGTGCCAGCAGTGTCCAGGGGGATAGCAATCAGCCCCAGCATTTT.

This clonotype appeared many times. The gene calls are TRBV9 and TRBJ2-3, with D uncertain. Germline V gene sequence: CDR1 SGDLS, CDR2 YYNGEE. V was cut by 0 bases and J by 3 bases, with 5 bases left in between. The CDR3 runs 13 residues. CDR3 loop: CASSVVGTDTQYF. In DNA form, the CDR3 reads TGTGCCAGCAGCGTAGTGGGTACAGATACGCAGTATTTT. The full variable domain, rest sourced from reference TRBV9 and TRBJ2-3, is DSGVTQTPKHLITATGQRVTLRCSPRSGDLSVYWYQQSLDQGLQFLIQYYNGEERAKGNILERFSAQQFPDLHSELNLSSLELGDSALYFCASSVVGTDTQYFGPGTRLTVL.

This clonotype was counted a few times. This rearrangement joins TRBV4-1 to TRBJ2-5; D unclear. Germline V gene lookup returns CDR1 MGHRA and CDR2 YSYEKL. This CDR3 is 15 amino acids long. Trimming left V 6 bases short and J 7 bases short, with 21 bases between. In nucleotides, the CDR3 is TGCGCCAGCAGACCGAACCTTGGGTCAATCGGGACCCAGTACTTC. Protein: CASRPNLGSIGTQYF.

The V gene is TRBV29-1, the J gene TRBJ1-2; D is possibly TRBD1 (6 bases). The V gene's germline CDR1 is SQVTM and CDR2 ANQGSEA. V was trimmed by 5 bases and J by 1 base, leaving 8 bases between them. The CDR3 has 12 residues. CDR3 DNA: TGCAGCGTTTCACAGGGTAACTATGGCTACACCTTC. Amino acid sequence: CSVSQGNYGYTF.

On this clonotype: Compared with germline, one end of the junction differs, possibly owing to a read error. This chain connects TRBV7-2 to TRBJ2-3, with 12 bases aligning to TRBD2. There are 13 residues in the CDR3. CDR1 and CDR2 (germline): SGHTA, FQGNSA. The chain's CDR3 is CASSSRLAGDLPF. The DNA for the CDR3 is TGTGCCAGCAGCTCAAGACTAGCGGGGGATCTACCTTTT.

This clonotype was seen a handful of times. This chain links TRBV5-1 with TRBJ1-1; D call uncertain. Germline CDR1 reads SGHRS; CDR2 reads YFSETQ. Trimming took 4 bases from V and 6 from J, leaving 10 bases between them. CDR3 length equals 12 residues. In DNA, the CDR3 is TGCGCCAGCAGCCCCCCCTCCTCTGAAGCTTTCTTT. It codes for CASSPPSSEAFF.

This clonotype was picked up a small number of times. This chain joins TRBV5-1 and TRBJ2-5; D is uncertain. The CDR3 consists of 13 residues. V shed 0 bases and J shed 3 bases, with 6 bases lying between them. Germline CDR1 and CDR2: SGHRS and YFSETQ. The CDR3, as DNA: TGCGCCAGCAGCTTGGACAACGAAGAGACCCAGTACTTC. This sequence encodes CASSLDNEETQYF.

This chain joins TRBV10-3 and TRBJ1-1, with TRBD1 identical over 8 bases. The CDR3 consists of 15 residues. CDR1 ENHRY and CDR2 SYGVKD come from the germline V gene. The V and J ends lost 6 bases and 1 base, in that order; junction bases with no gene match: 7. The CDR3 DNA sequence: TGTGCCATCAGGGACAGGGAAAGTGAGAACACTGAAGCTTTCTTT. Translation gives CAIRDRESENTEAFF.